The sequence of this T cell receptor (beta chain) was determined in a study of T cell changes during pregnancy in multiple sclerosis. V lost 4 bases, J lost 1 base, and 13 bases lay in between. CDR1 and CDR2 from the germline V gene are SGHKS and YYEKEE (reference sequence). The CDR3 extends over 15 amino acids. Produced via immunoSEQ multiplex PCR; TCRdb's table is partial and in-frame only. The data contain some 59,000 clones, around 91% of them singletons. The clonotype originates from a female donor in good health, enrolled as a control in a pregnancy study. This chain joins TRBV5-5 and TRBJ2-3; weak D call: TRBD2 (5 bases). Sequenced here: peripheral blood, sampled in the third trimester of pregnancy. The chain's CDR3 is CASSRDAGGTDTQYF. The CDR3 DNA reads TGTGCCAGCAGCCGGGATGCCGGGGGCACAGATACGCAGTATTTT.